The 25 T cell receptor beta chains given below trace back to one sample, sequenced in a study of human T cells and chemical hapten exposure. Time point reported: pre-sensitization, week 0. Noted treatment: therapeutic diphenylcyclopropenone sensitization with weekly scalp DPC. Each CDR3 protein is one row after TCRdb ran MiXCR on the RACE reads. The sample gives some 400,000 distinct CDR3 sequences, 4.5% to 6% of which show up once; just over 2.5% is in the top ten. The material sequenced was whole blood, taken in connection with sensitization to the hapten diphenylcyclopropenone (DPC). These receptors came from a woman aged 45-65 years with alopecia areata. Some clones in this sample may be carry-over from other donors' samples.

The chain recombines TRBV7-6 with TRBJ2-1, with D perhaps TRBD1 or TRBD2 (5 bases each). CDR3 size: 14 residues. V shed 5 bases and J shed 9 bases, with 17 bases lying between them. CDR1 and CDR2 (germline): SGHVS, FNYEAQ. CDR3 nucleotide sequence: TGTGCCAGCAGCGCCACCCAGGGAGCGAGTGAGCAGTTCTTC. Translated, it gives CASSATQGASEQFF.

The sample holds a few counts of this clonotype. The chain carries TRBV6-2 or TRBV6-3 and TRBJ1-4; tentatively, D is TRBD1 (5 bases). There are 13 residues in the CDR3. Germline-derived CDR1 and CDR2 are MNHEY and SVGEGT. V lost 7 bases to trimming and J lost 7 bases, with 13 bases between them. The CDR3 is CASTPGLSEKLFF. The CDR3 DNA reads as TGTGCCAGCACCCCAGGGTTGAGTGAAAAACTGTTTTTT.

There are many counts of this clonotype. The chain recombines TRBV12-5 with TRBJ2-3, with D hard to call. Germline lookup yields CDR1 LGHNT and CDR2 FRNRAP. Trimming shortened V by 6 bases and J by 4 bases, and 5 bases separated the two germline ends. CDR3 length: 11 amino acids. CDR3: CASGSADTQYF. CDR3 sequence (DNA): TGTGCTAGTGGATCTGCAGATACGCAGTATTTT. The full variable domain, completed using reference TRBV12-5 and TRBJ2-3, is DARVTQTPRHKVTEMGQEVTMRCQPILGHNTVFWYRQTMMQGLELLAYFRNRAPLDDSGMPKDRFSAEMPDATLATLKIQPSEPRDSAVYFCASGSADTQYFGPGTRLTVL.

This clonotype was counted only a few times. The rearrangement links TRBV2 to TRBJ2-3; 9 positions match TRBD2. Trimming took 4 bases from V and 6 from J; bases not matched to a gene: 2. The CDR3 loop spans 13 amino acids. Germline CDR1 is SNHLY and CDR2 is FYNNEI. The CDR3 protein is CASSVGLADTQYF. The CDR3 coding sequence is TGTGCCAGCAGTGTAGGACTAGCGGATACGCAGTATTTT.

The V and J genes are TRBV6-2 or TRBV6-3 and TRBJ2-3; 9 nucleotides line up with TRBD1. V lost 4 bases, J lost 6 bases, and 14 bases stayed unmatched. In germline, CDR1 is MNHEY, CDR2 SVGEGT. CDR3 length: 17 amino acids. The DNA of the CDR3 is TGTGCCAGCAGTTTAGTCTTGGGGACAGGGATGACGGATACGCAGTATTTT. It is translated as CASSLVLGTGMTDTQYF.

This clonotype was observed many times. The rearrangement uses TRBV3-1 and TRBJ1-1, with D possibly being TRBD1 (5 bases). V was cut by 4 bases and J by 4 bases, with 13 bases left in between. The germline V gene encodes CDR1 LGHDT and CDR2 YNNKEL (reference sequence). The CDR3 consists of 14 residues. The DNA of the CDR3 is TGTGCCAGCAGCCGAGCGGGAGGGGCCACTGAAGCTTTCTTT. Its protein product is CASSRAGGATEAFF. Together with reference TRBV3-1 and TRBJ1-1, the CDR3 gives the full variable domain: DTAVSQTPKYLVTQMGNDKSIKCEQNLGHDTMYWYKQDSKKFLKIMFSYNNKELIINETVPNRFSPKSPDKAHLNLHINSLELGDSAVYFCASSRAGGATEAFFGQGTRLTVV.

This clonotype showed up many times. The V gene is TRBV29-1, the J gene TRBJ2-5; 12 bases align to TRBD1. V lost 4 bases, J lost 9 bases, and 9 bases stayed unmatched. This CDR3 contains 14 residues. CDR1 and CDR2 (germline): SQVTM, ANQGSEA. The CDR3 nucleotides read TGCAGCGTTGCGAGTCCGGGACAGGGGGCGGCCCAGTACTTC. Encoded protein: CSVASPGQGAAQYF.

This clonotype was counted many times. V and J are TRBV12-3 or TRBV12-4 and TRBJ2-1; 7 positions agree with TRBD1. The CDR3 spans 15 residues. Trimming cost V 5 bases and J 2 bases; bases outside gene matches: 6. CDR3 sequence: CASSPQGEPYNEQFF. The CDR3 coding sequence is TGTGCCAGCAGTCCGCAGGGGGAACCCTACAATGAGCAGTTCTTC.

This clonotype has at least ten counts. V gene TRBV6-5 combines with J gene TRBJ2-1, with no clear D. The CDR3 has 17 residues. Between the trimmed V and J ends, which lost 0 bases and 0 bases, there was a span of 12 bases. Germline V lookup: CDR1 MNHEY, CDR2 SVGAGI. In nucleotides, the CDR3 is TGTGCCAGCAGTTACTCGCCCTCCTCTAGCTCCTACAATGAGCAGTTCTTC. As protein: CASSYSPSSSSYNEQFF.

The chain has TRBV6-6 and TRBJ2-3; D not certain. The V gene lost 8 bases and the J gene lost 2 bases, with 11 bases spanning the gap. This CDR3 region has 13 residues. From germline, CDR1 is MNHNY and CDR2 SVGAGI (reference sequence). The CDR3 DNA is TGTGCCAGCTTGTCAGGCCCCACAGATACGCAGTATTTT. The encoded protein is CASLSGPTDTQYF.

This clonotype came up a few times. The gene calls are TRBV27 and TRBJ1-5; tentative D call: TRBD1 (6 bases). Per the germline V gene, CDR1 is MNHEY and CDR2 is SMNVEV (reference sequence). The ends were cut back, 3 bases at V and 6 bases at J, with 9 bases in the middle. CDR3 length equals 13 residues. CDR3 nucleotides: TGTGCCAGCAGTTTTAGGGGGGTTCAGCCCCAGCATTTT. It is translated as CASSFRGVQPQHF.

This clonotype was counted only a few times. The chain links TRBV30 to TRBJ2-7, with 8 bases identical to TRBD2. The CDR3 spans 12 residues. Germline CDR1 is GTSNPN and CDR2 is SVGIG (reference sequence). Unmatched junction bases numbered 8, after V lost 8 bases and J lost 5 bases. The CDR3 DNA reads as TGTGCCCGGGGGGGTGATAGGGACGAGCAGTACTTC. It yields the protein CARGGDRDEQYF.

This clonotype came up a few times. DNA for the CDR3: TGTGCCAGCAGCGTATCGACAGGGACCTACGAGCAGTACTTC. The encoded protein is CASSVSTGTYEQYF. The J gene is TRBJ2-7, the V gene TRBV9; 7 nucleotides align to TRBD1. The CDR3 extends over 14 amino acids. CDR1 is SGDLS and CDR2 is YYNGEE in the germline V gene. The trim removed 1 base at V and 2 bases at J, leaving 3 bases unmatched.

The V and J genes are TRBV5-4 and TRBJ1-2; 10 bases align to TRBD1. CDR3 length equals 13 residues. With 4 bases clipped from V and 5 bases from J, the junction kept 2 bases outside the gene matches. Germline V gene data show CDR1 as SGHNT and CDR2 as YYREEE (reference sequence). For the CDR3, the DNA is TGTGCCAGCAGCACGGGACAGGGGTATGGCTACACCTTC. Amino acid sequence: CASSTGQGYGYTF.

The genes are TRBV29-1 and TRBJ2-5, with a weak D call TRBD1 (8 bases). V shed 1 base and J shed 3 bases, with 24 bases lying between them. CDR3 length: 18 residues. The germline CDR1 and CDR2 sequences are SQVTM and ANQGSEA. CDR3 residues: CSVEGQGSPWGGKETQYF. CDR3 nucleotide sequence: TGCAGCGTTGAAGGACAGGGGTCCCCCTGGGGGGGGAAAGAGACCCAGTACTTC.

This clonotype was seen only a few times. The chain joins TRBV6-5 to TRBJ1-3, with 7 bases fitting TRBD1. V was clipped by 10 bases and J by 0 bases; unmatched bases: 9. Looked up from germline, CDR1 is MNHEY and CDR2 is SVGAGI. The CDR3 totals 15 residues. CDR3 loop: CATGRTGFSGNTIYF. The DNA of the CDR3 is TGTGCCACCGGGAGGACAGGCTTCTCTGGAAACACCATATATTTT.

The rearrangement uses TRBV15 and TRBJ2-3; D unclear. Between the trimmed V and J ends, which lost 5 bases and 6 bases, there was a span of 12 bases. The germline CDR1 and CDR2 sequences are LNHNV and YYDKDF (reference sequence). The CDR3 has 13 amino acids. CDR3 in DNA: TGTGCCACCAGCCCCCCCAATGCTGATACGCAGTATTTT. Its protein is CATSPPNADTQYF.

The rearrangement links TRBV7-2 to TRBJ2-6; D perhaps matches TRBD2 (6 bases). CDR3 size: 18 residues. V dropped 4 bases and J dropped 4 bases, with 20 bases sitting between them. Germline V gene sequence: CDR1 SGHTA, CDR2 FQGNSA. CDR3 protein: CASSSSTGAAWGANVLTF. CDR3 in DNA: TGTGCCAGCAGCTCCTCAACGGGAGCGGCGTGGGGGGCCAACGTCCTGACTTTC.

This clonotype has ten or more counts. This chain links TRBV7-2 with TRBJ2-3; no firm D call. V was trimmed by 6 bases and J by 1 base, leaving 11 bases between them. The CDR3 is made up of 14 amino acids. The germline V gene encodes CDR1 SGHTA and CDR2 FQGNSA. CDR3 residues: CASSSDFGTDTQYF. CDR3 in DNA: TGTGCCAGCAGTTCCGACTTTGGCACAGATACGCAGTATTTT.

This clonotype was seen only a few times. The V gene is TRBV12-3 or TRBV12-4, the J gene TRBJ1-6; 7 nucleotides line up with TRBD1. This CDR3 spans 14 amino acids. With V trimmed by 6 bases and J by 9 bases, 8 bases remained unmatched. The CDR3: CASSQGGLGSPLHF. The CDR3 DNA sequence: TGTGCCAGCAGCCAAGGGGGCCTGGGTTCACCCCTCCACTTT.

This clonotype occurred a few times. The chain couples TRBV15 to TRBJ1-5, with 9 bases fitting TRBD1. The V segment lost 4 bases and the J segment 3 bases; nucleotides outside the gene matches: 4. The germline V gene has CDR1 LNHNV and CDR2 YYDKDF (reference sequence). The CDR3 extends over 15 amino acids. The CDR3 loop is CATSIDRGVNQPQHF. For the CDR3, the DNA is TGTGCCACCAGCATAGACAGGGGGGTCAATCAGCCCCAGCATTTT.

This clonotype was seen repeatedly, ten times or more. This chain connects TRBV7-9 to TRBJ1-1; TRBD1 agrees at 7 bases. The CDR3 has 13 amino acids. Losses at the gene ends were 5 bases for V and 8 bases for J; bases not matched to a gene: 8. Looked up from germline, CDR1 is SEHNR and CDR2 is FQNEAQ (reference sequence). DNA of the CDR3: TGTGCCAGCAGCCCCTGGACAGGAACCGAAGCTTTCTTT. It is translated as CASSPWTGTEAFF.

Many counts were recorded for this clonotype. J is TRBJ2-2 and V is TRBV6-5, with 9 positions matching TRBD1. The length of the CDR3 is 15 residues. Germline V gives CDR1 MNHEY, CDR2 SVGAGI. V shed 5 bases, J shed 4 bases, and the junction held 5 bases outside the gene matches. The CDR3 region is CASSQQGAATGELFF. The CDR3 bases are TGTGCCAGCAGTCAACAGGGGGCGGCCACCGGGGAGCTGTTTTTT.

This clonotype was counted many times. V usage is TRBV12-3 or TRBV12-4 and J usage is TRBJ2-1; TRBD1 matches 9 bases. The CDR3 is 16 residues long. Trimming at V came to 6 bases and at J to 1 base, leaving 7 bases not matched to a gene. The CDR3 nucleotides are TGTGCCAGCAGCCCCTGGGACAGGGTATCCTACAATGAGCAGTTCTTC. It codes for CASSPWDRVSYNEQFF.

Only a few counts were recorded for this clonotype. This chain links TRBV4-2 with TRBJ1-2; 8 positions agree with TRBD1. This CDR3 spans 14 amino acids. Germline V gene lookup returns CDR1 LGHNA and CDR2 YNFKEQ. Germline trimming cut 3 bases from V and 6 bases from J; bases unmatched to any gene: 6. CDR3 coding DNA: TGTGCCAGCAGCCAGGACAGGGCTCCCGATGGCTACACCTTC. The encoded protein is CASSQDRAPDGYTF.